This T cell receptor beta chain was retrieved from a study of Graves' ophthalmopathy and Graves' hyperthyroidism. This clonotype was observed at least ten times. The CDR3 is 14 amino acids. Germline lookup yields CDR1 MNHEY and CDR2 SMNVEV (reference sequence). J was trimmed by 2 bases and V by 5 bases; bases with no gene match: 5. Transcripts of RNA were the source for amplifying TCR beta CDR3 regions. HTBI primers served in a first-round RT-PCR, which a second-round multiplex PCR followed. TCRdb fed the multiplex PCR reads into MiXCR, producing one record per CDR3 protein. This table holds hundreds of thousands of distinct CDR3 sequences, around a fifth found once.

The material sequenced was peripheral blood. The TCR was taken from a woman aged 18-29 years with stable Graves' hyperthyroidism. The chain combines TRBV27 with TRBJ2-5; 7 bases line up with TRBD1. The CDR3: CASSDRDHQETQYF. DNA of the CDR3: TGTGCCAGCAGTGACAGGGACCATCAAGAGACCCAGTACTTC.